Listed here are 5 T cell receptor beta chains from one sample, sequenced in a study of cytomegalovirus exposure and HLA in healthy donors. The PCR used 60 Vbeta and 13 Jbeta primers. Repertoires were generated with immunoSEQ multiplex PCR, while TCRdb's copy carries only in-frame clones and drops some. The sample consists of some 180,000 clones, around 82% of them appearing once. The sample was PBMCs. The receptors were gathered from a woman aged 25 to 45 in good health and CMV-seropositive.

This sequence joins TRBV5-6 and TRBJ2-1; D gene ambiguous. Germline V gene sequence: CDR1 SGHDT, CDR2 YYEEEE. V lost 5 bases and J 6 bases, leaving 9 bases between the germline ends. This CDR3 has 12 residues. DNA of the CDR3: TGTGCCAGCAGGCTGACGGGCAATGAGCAGTTCTTC. Its translation is CASRLTGNEQFF.

The V call is TRBV5-4, the J call TRBJ2-3, with a possible D match to TRBD1 (5 bases). V gave up 3 bases and J gave up 0 bases, with 8 bases separating them. Germline V gene lookup returns CDR1 SGHNT and CDR2 YYREEE (reference sequence). This CDR3 is 14 amino acids long. Here the CDR3 reads CASSSRQSTDTQYF. In DNA form, the CDR3 reads TGTGCCAGCAGCTCTCGACAGAGCACAGATACGCAGTATTTT. The full variable domain, rest sourced from reference TRBV5-4 and TRBJ2-3, is ETGVTQSPTHLIKTRGQQVTLRCSSQSGHNTVSWYQQALGQGPQFIFQYYREEENGRGNFPPRFSGLQFPNYSSELNVNALELDDSALYLCASSSRQSTDTQYFGPGTRLTVL.

The CDR3 here is CASSSESGRGDYNEQFF. Written as DNA, the CDR3 is TGCGCCAGCAGCTCCGAATCTGGGCGGGGGGACTACAATGAGCAGTTCTTC. The V gene is TRBV5-1, the J gene TRBJ2-1; TRBD2 aligns across 8 bases. V was pared by 3 bases and J by 3 bases, with 11 bases of the junction left unmatched. This CDR3 comprises 17 residues. Per germline, CDR1 SGHRS and CDR2 YFSETQ.

The chain carries TRBV18 and TRBJ2-1; D gene uncertain. Germline V gene lookup returns CDR1 KGHSH and CDR2 LQKENI. This CDR3 has 14 amino acids. Trimming shortened V by 3 bases and J by 0 bases, and 6 bases separated the two germline ends. CDR3 nucleotide sequence: TGTGCCAGCTCACCCGGTAACTCCTACAATGAGCAGTTCTTC. It encodes CASSPGNSYNEQFF. Full variable domain (outside the CDR3, taken from reference TRBV18 and TRBJ2-1): NAGVMQNPRHLVRRRGQEARLRCSPMKGHSHVYWYRQLPEEGLKFMVYLQKENIIDESGMPKERFSAEFPKEGPSILRIQQVVRGDSAAYFCASSPGNSYNEQFFGPGTRLTVL.

The chain carries TRBV28 and TRBJ2-3, with D perhaps matching TRBD1 (5 bases). Germline-derived CDR1 and CDR2 are MDHEN and SYDVKM. Trimming stripped 5 bases from V and 4 bases from J, with 19 bases between. CDR3 length: 16 amino acids. CDR3 sequence: CASSRQRGHGADTQYF. Here the CDR3 DNA reads TGTGCCAGCAGTAGACAGCGCGGTCATGGGGCAGATACGCAGTATTTT. The full variable domain, rest sourced from reference TRBV28 and TRBJ2-3, is DVKVTQSSRYLVKRTGEKVFLECVQDMDHENMFWYRQDPGLGLRLIYFSYDVKMKEKGDIPEGYSVSREKKERFSLILESASTNQTSMYLCASSRQRGHGADTQYFGPGTRLTVL.